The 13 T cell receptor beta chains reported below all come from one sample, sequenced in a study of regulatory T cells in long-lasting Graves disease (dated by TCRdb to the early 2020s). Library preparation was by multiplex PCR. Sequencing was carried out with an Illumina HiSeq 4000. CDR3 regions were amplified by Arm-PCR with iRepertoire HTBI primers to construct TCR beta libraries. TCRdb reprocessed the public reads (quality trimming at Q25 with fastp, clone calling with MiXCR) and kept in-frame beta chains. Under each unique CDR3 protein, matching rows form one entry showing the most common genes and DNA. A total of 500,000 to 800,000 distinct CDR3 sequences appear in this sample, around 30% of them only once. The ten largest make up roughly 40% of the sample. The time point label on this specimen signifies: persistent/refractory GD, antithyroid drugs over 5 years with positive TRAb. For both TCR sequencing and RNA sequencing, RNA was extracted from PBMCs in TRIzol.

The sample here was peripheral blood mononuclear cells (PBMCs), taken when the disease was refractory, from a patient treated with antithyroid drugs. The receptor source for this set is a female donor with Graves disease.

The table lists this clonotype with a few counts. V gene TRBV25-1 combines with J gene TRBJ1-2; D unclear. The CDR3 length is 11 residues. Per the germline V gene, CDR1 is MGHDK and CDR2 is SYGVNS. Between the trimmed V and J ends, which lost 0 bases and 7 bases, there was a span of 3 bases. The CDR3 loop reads CASSEYAGYTF. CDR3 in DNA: TGTGCCAGCAGTGAATATGCTGGCTACACCTTC.

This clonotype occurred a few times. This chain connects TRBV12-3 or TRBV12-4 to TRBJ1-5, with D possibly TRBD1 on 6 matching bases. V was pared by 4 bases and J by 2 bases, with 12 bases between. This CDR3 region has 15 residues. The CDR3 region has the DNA TGTGCCAGCAGTTGGCAGGGGCGAGGCAATCAGCCCCAGCATTTT. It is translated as CASSWQGRGNQPQHF.

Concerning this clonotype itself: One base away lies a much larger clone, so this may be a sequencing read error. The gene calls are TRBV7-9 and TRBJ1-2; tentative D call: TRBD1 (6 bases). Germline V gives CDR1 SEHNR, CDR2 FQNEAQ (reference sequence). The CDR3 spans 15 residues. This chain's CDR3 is CASSLAVRGARGYAF. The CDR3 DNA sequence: TGTGCCAGCAGCTTAGCGGTTCGGGGGGCGCGCGGCTACGCCTTC.

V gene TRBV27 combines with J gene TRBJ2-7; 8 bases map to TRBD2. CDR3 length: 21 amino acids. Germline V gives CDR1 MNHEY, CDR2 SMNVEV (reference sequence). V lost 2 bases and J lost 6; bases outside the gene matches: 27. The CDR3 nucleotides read TGTGCCAGCAGTTTAGGGCCCGCGGATCGAGACTATACAGGGACTAGTAGCGAGCAGTACTTC. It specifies CASSLGPADRDYTGTSSEQYF.

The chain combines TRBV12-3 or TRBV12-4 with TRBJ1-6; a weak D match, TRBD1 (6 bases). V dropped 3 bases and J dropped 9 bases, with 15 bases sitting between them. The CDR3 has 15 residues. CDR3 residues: CASSFGGLIASPLHF. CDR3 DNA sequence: TGTGCCAGCAGTTTTGGGGGGCTTATAGCTTCACCCCTCCACTTT.

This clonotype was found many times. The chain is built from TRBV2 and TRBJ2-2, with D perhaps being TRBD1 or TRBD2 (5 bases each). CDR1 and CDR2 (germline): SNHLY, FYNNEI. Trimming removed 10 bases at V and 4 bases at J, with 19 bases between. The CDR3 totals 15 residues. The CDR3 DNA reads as TGTGCCACCTCAGGGCGGGCTCCCGGCACCGGGGAGCTGTTTTTT. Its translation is CATSGRAPGTGELFF.

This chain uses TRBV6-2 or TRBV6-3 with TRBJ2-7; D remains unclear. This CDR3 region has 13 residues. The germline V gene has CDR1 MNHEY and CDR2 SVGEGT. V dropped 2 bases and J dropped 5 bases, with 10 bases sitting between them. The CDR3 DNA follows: TGTGCCAGCAGTTACGTTCATAGCAACGAGCAGTACTTC. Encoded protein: CASSYVHSNEQYF.

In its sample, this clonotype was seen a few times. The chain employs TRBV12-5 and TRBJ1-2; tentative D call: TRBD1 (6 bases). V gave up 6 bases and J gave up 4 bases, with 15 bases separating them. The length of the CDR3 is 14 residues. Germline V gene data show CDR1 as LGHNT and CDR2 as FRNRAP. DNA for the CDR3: TGTGCTAGTGGCGACCCCGGGACAATCTATGGCTACACCTTC. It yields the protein CASGDPGTIYGYTF.

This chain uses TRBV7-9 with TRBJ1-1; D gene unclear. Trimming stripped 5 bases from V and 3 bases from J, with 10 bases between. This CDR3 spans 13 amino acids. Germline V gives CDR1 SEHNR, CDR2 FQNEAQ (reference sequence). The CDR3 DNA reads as TGTGCCAGCAGCCAGCTCCGGGACACTGAAGCTTTCTTT. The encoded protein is CASSQLRDTEAFF.

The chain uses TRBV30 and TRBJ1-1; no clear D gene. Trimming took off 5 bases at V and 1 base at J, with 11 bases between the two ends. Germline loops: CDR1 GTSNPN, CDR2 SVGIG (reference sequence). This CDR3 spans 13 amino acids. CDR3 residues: CAWGFNRNTEAFF. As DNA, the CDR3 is TGTGCCTGGGGGTTCAACAGGAACACTGAAGCTTTCTTT.

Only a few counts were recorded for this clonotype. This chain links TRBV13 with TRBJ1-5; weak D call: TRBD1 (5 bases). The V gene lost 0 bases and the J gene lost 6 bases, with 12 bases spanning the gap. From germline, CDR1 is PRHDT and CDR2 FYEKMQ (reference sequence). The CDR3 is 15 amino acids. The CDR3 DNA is TGTGCCAGCAGCTTAGGCTTGGGGGAGGGTCAGCCCCAGCATTTT. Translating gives CASSLGLGEGQPQHF. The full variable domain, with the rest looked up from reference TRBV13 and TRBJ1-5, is AAGVIQSPRHLIKEKRETATLKCYPIPRHDTVYWYQQGPGQDPQFLISFYEKMQSDKGSIPDRFSAQQFSDYHSELNMSSLELGDSALYFCASSLGLGEGQPQHFGDGTRLSIL.

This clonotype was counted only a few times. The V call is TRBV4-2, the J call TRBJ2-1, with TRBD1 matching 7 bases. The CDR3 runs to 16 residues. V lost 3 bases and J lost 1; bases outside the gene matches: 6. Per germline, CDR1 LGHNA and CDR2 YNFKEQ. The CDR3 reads CASSHGPGQSYNEQFF. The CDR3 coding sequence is TGTGCCAGCAGCCACGGTCCGGGACAGTCCTACAATGAGCAGTTCTTC.

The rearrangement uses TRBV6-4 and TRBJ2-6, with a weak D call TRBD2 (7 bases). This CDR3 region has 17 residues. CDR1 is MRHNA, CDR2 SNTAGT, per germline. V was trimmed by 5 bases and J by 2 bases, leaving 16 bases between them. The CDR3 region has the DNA TGTGCCAGCAGTAGACCAAGCGGGACAACTGGGGCCAACGTCCTGACTTTC. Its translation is CASSRPSGTTGANVLTF.